The 11 T cell receptor beta chains below were found in one sample sequenced in a study of T and B cells in COVID-19 patients. TRB rearrangements were amplified by multiplex PCR with BIOMED2 TRB-A/B primers. Via MiXCR, TCRdb re-called the multiplex PCR reads, giving one row per CDR3 protein. Of around 21,000 distinct CDR3 sequences in the sample, under 35% were seen once. From blood, roughly 250-550 ng of genomic DNA served as TRB template. The sample comprised blood. The receptors were gathered from a human donor who had recovered from COVID-19.

This clonotype was seen repeatedly, ten times or more. This chain uses TRBV5-4 with TRBJ2-2, with 12 positions matching TRBD2. Germline CDR1 SGHNT, CDR2 YYREEE (reference sequence). V was clipped by 4 bases and J by 5 bases; unmatched bases: 9. This CDR3 has 17 residues. This chain's CDR3 is CASSGRTSGVLTGELFF. Here the CDR3 DNA reads TGTGCCAGCAGCGGCCGGACTAGCGGGGTTCTAACCGGGGAGCTGTTTTTT.

V and J are TRBV6-1 and TRBJ1-3; tentatively, D is TRBD1 (5 bases). The CDR3 runs to 15 residues. Germline lookup yields CDR1 MNHNS and CDR2 SASEGT. Trimming stripped 5 bases from V and 1 base from J, with 12 bases between. The CDR3 bases are TGTGCCAGCAGTTACCAGGGTCCATCTGGAAACACCATATATTTT. Translated, it gives CASSYQGPSGNTIYF.

CDR3 loop: CASSLNGLGEKLFF. As DNA, the CDR3 is TGTGCCAGCAGCTTGAACGGTTTAGGTGAAAAACTGTTTTTT. This sequence joins TRBV5-6 and TRBJ1-4; D call uncertain. CDR3 length: 14 residues. Germline CDR1 and CDR2: SGHDT and YYEEEE. Deletions cut 1 base from V and 7 bases from J, with 11 bases between. The full variable domain, completed using reference TRBV5-6 and TRBJ1-4, is DAGVTQSPTHLIKTRGQQVTLRCSPKSGHDTVSWYQQALGQGPQFIFQYYEEEERQRGNFPDRFSGHQFPNYSSELNVNALLLGDSALYLCASSLNGLGEKLFFGSGTQLSVL.

J is TRBJ2-1 and V is TRBV11-3; D may match TRBD1 or TRBD2 (5 bases each). The CDR3 consists of 15 residues. In germline, CDR1 is SGHNT, CDR2 YENEEA. Between the trimmed V and J ends, which lost 5 bases and 5 bases, there was a span of 16 bases. CDR3 DNA: TGTGCCAGCAGCCTTGACCAAGGGACCAACAATGAGCAGTTCTTC. It translates to CASSLDQGTNNEQFF.

This clonotype was picked up a small number of times. V gene TRBV11-3 combines with J gene TRBJ2-2, with D perhaps being TRBD1 or TRBD2 (6 bases each). CDR3 size: 16 residues. Trimming left V 1 base short and J 0 bases short, with 9 bases between. Looked up from germline, CDR1 is SGHNT and CDR2 is YENEEA. This CDR3 is CASSLVGGTNTGELFF. The CDR3 region has the DNA TGTGCCAGCAGCTTAGTAGGGGGGACGAACACCGGGGAGCTGTTTTTT.

This rearrangement joins TRBV12-3 or TRBV12-4 to TRBJ2-5; 9 nucleotides agree with TRBD2. J lost 7 bases, V lost 6 bases, and 9 bases had no gene match. The CDR3 covers 14 residues. The CDR3 nucleotides read TGTGCCAGCAGCCGCGGGGGGGCGGACTGGACCCAGTACTTC. Its translation: CASSRGGADWTQYF.

This clonotype is termed medium-sized (0.01 to 0.1%). The J gene is TRBJ2-2, the V gene TRBV19; D ambiguous. In germline, CDR1 is LNHDA, CDR2 SQIVND (reference sequence). V was pared by 6 bases and J by 6 bases, with 2 bases between. There are 10 residues in the CDR3. CDR3 in amino acids: CASRAGELFF. CDR3 bases: TGTGCCAGTAGAGCCGGGGAGCTGTTTTTT.

This clonotype showed up just once. The chain couples TRBV12-3 or TRBV12-4 to TRBJ2-1, with 7 bases matching TRBD2. J was trimmed by 3 bases and V by 6 bases; bases with no gene match: 8. The CDR3 consists of 15 residues. CDR3 coding DNA: TGTGCCAGCAGCTCCGGGACTACCTACTACAATGAGCAGTTCTTC. This translates into CASSSGTTYYNEQFF.

This chain connects TRBV15 to TRBJ2-7; D is ambiguous. Per the germline V gene, CDR1 is LNHNV and CDR2 is YYDKDF (reference sequence). There are 14 residues in the CDR3. V lost 6 bases and J lost 2, with 14 bases in between. This CDR3 reads CATRERLTTYEQYF. Written as DNA, the CDR3 is TGTGCCACCAGGGAAAGGCTTACCACCTACGAGCAGTACTTC.

This clonotype was picked up a small number of times. The chain has TRBV5-4 and TRBJ2-7; D not resolved. The CDR3 is made up of 13 amino acids. V was pared by 3 bases and J by 2 bases, with 9 bases between. CDR1 SGHNT and CDR2 YYREEE come from the germline V gene (reference sequence). The CDR3 loop reads CASSSGSTYEQYF. For the CDR3, the DNA is TGTGCCAGCAGCTCTGGTAGTACCTACGAGCAGTACTTC.

By sample share, this clonotype is medium-sized. The rearrangement joins TRBV6-5 to TRBJ2-1, with 9 nucleotides matching TRBD2. The CDR3 runs to 15 residues. Unmatched junction bases numbered 11, after V lost 7 bases and J lost 7 bases. Germline lookup yields CDR1 MNHEY and CDR2 SVGAGI. The DNA for the CDR3 is TGTGCCAGCACCAGGCGCGGGGGGGCCGAGAATGAGCAGTTCTTC. This translates into CASTRRGGAENEQFF.